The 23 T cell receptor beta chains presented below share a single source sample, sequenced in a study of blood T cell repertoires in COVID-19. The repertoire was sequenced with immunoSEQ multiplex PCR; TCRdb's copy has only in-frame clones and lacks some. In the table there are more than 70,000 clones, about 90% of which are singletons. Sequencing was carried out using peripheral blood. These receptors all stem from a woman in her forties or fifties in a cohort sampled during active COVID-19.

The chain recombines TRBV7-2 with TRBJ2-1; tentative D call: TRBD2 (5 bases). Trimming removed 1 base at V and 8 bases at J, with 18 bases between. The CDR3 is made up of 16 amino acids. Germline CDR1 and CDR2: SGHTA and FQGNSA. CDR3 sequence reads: CASSLVASFGSDEQFF. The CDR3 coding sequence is TGTGCCAGCAGCTTAGTTGCTAGCTTTGGGTCCGATGAGCAGTTCTTC.

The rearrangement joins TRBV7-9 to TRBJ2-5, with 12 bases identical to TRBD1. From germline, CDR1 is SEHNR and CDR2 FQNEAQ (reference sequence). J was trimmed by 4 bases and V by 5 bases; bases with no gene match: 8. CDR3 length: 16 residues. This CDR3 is CASSLLGQGAGETQYF. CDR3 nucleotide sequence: TGTGCCAGCAGCCTATTGGGACAGGGGGCTGGAGAGACCCAGTACTTC.

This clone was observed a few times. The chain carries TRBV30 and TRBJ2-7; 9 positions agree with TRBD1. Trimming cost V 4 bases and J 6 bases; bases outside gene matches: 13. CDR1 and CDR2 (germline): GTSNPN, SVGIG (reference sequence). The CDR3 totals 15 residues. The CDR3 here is CAWKNRGRSTGEQYF. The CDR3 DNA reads TGTGCCTGGAAGAACAGGGGGCGAAGCACCGGCGAGCAGTACTTC.

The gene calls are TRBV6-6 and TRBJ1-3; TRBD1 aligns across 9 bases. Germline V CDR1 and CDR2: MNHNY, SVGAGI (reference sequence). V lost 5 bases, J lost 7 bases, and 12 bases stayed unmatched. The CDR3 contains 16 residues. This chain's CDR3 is CASSRSDGTGMNTIYF. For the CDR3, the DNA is TGTGCCAGCAGTCGATCCGACGGGACAGGGATGAACACCATATATTTT.

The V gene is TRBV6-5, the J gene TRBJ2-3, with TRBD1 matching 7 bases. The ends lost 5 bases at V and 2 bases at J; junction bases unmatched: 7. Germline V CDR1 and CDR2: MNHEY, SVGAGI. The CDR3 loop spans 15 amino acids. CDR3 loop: CASSRQGEPTDTQYF. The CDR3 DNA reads TGTGCCAGCAGTAGGCAGGGGGAACCCACAGATACGCAGTATTTT.

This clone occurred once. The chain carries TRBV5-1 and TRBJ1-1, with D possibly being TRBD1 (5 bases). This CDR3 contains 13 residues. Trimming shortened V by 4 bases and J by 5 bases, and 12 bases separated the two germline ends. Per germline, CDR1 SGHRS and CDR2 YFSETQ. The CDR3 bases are TGCGCCAGCAGCAGCCAGGGAAATACTGAAGCTTTCTTT. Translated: CASSSQGNTEAFF.

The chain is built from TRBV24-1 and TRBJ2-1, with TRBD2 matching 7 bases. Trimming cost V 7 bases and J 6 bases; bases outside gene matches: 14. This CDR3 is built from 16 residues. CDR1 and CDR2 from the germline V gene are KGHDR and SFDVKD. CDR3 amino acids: CATSSSGGGPFNEQFF. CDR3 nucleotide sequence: TGTGCCACCAGCTCTTCGGGGGGAGGGCCGTTCAATGAGCAGTTCTTC.

DNA for the CDR3: TGCGCCAGTTCGACAAGTTTGCAAGAGACCCAGTACTTC. Protein sequence: CASSTSLQETQYF. This chain links TRBV10-1 with TRBJ2-5; D unclear. This CDR3 is 13 amino acids long. Germline lookup yields CDR1 WNHNN and CDR2 SYGVQD (reference sequence). Trimming took off 9 bases at V and 2 bases at J, with 13 bases between the two ends.

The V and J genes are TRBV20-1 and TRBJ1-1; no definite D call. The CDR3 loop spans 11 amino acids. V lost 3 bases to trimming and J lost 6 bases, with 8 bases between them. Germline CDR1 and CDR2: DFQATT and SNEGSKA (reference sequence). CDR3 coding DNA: TGCAGTGCTAGGTCCTTTTCTGAAGCTTTCTTT. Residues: CSARSFSEAFF.

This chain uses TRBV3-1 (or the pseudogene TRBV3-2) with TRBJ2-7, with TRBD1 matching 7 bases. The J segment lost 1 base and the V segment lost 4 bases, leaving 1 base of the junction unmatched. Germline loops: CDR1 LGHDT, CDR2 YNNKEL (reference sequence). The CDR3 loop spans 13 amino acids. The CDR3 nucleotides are TGTGCCAGCAGCCCACAGGGGTCCTACGAGCAGTACTTC. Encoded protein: CASSPQGSYEQYF.

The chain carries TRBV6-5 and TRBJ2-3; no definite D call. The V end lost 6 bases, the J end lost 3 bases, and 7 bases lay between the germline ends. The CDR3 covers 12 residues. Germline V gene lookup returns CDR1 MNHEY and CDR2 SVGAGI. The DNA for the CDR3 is TGTGCCAGCAGGCAGGCTACAGATACGCAGTATTTT. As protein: CASRQATDTQYF.

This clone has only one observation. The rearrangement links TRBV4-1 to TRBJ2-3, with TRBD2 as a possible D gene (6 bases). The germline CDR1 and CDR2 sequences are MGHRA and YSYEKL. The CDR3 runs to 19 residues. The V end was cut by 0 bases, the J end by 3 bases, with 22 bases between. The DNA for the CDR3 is TGCGCCAGCAGCCAAGAGGGGCCTCCTAGCGCAATAGGGACAGATACGCAGTATTTT. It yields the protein CASSQEGPPSAIGTDTQYF.

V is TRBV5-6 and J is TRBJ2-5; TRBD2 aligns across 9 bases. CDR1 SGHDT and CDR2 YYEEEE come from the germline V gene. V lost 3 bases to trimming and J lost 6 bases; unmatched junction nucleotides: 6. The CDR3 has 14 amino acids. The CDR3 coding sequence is TGTGCCAGCAGCTCCCTAGCGGGAAGACAGACCCAGTACTTC. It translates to CASSSLAGRQTQYF.

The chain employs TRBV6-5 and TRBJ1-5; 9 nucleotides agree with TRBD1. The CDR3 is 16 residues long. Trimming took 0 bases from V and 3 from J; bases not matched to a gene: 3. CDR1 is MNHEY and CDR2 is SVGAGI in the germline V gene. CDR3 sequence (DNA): TGTGCCAGCAGTTACTCGGCACAGGGGGCCAATCAGCCCCAGCATTTT. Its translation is CASSYSAQGANQPQHF.

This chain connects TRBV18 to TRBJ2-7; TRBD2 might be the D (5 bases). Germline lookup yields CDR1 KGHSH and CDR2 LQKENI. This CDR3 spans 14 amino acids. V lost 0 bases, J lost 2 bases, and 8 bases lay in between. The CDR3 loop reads CASSPPGNPYEQYF. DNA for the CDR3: TGTGCCAGCTCACCACCCGGGAACCCCTACGAGCAGTACTTC.

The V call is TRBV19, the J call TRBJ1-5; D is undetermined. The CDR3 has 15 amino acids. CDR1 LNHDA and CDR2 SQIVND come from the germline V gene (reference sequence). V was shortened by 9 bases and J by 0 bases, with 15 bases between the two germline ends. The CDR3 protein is CASHLGLHSNQPQHF. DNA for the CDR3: TGTGCCAGCCACCTTGGGCTTCATAGCAATCAGCCCCAGCATTTT.

Here the CDR3 reads CASSLSNFGQYF. CDR3 in DNA: TGTGCCAGCAGCCTTAGCAATTTTGGGCAGTACTTC. V and J are TRBV13 and TRBJ2-7; no definite D call. The CDR3 contains 12 residues. With 5 bases removed from V and 9 bases from J, the gap between germline ends came to 14 bases. CDR1 is PRHDT and CDR2 is FYEKMQ in the germline V gene (reference sequence).

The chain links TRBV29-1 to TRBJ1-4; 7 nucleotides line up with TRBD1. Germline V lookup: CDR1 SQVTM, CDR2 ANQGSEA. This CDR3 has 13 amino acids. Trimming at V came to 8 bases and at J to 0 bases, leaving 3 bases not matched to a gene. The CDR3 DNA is TGCAGCACTCAGGGGGCAACTAATGAAAAACTGTTTTTT. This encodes CSTQGATNEKLFF.

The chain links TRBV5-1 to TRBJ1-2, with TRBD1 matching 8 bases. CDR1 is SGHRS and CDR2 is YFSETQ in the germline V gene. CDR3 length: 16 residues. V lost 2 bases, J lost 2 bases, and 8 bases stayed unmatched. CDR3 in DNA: TGCGCCAGCAGCTTTGGGTCAGGGGGCGAGAACTATGGCTACACCTTC. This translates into CASSFGSGGENYGYTF. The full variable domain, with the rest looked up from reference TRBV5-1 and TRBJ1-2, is KAGVTQTPRYLIKTRGQQVTLSCSPISGHRSVSWYQQTPGQGLQFLFEYFSETQRNKGNFPGRFSGRQFSNSRSEMNVSTLELGDSALYLCASSFGSGGENYGYTFGSGTRLTVV.

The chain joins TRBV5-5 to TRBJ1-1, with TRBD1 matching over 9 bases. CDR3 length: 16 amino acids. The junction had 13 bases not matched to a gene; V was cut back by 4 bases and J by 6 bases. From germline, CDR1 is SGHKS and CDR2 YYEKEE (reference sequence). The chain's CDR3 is CASSPRLTGGRAEAFF. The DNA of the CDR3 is TGTGCCAGCAGCCCGAGACTAACAGGGGGCAGGGCTGAAGCTTTCTTT.

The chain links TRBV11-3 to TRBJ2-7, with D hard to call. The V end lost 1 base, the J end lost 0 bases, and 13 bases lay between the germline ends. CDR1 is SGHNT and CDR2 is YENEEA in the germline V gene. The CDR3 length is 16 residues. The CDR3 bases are TGTGCCAGCAGCTTAGCCTTCGGAGCAGACTCCTACGAGCAGTACTTC. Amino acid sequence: CASSLAFGADSYEQYF. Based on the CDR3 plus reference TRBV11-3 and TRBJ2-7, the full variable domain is EAGVVQSPRYKIIEKKQPVAFWCNPISGHNTLYWYLQNLGQGPELLIRYENEEAVDDSQLPKDRFSAERLKGVDSTLKIQPAELGDSAVYLCASSLAFGADSYEQYFGPGTRLTVT.

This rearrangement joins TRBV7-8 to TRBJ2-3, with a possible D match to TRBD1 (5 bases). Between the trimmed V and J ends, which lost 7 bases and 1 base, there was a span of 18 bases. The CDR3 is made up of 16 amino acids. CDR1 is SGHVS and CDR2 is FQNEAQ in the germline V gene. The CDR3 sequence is CASNLMTAFGTDTQYF. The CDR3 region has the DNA TGTGCCAGCAACCTCATGACAGCCTTCGGCACAGATACGCAGTATTTT.

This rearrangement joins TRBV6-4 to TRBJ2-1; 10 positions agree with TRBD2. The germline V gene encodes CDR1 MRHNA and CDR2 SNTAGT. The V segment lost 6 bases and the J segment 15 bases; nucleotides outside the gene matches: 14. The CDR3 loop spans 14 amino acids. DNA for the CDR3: TGTGCCAGCAGGCGGACTAGCGGCCAACCCCGGCGGTTCTTC. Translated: CASRRTSGQPRRFF.